Listed here are 32 T cell receptor beta chains from one sample, sequenced in a study of blood T cell repertoires in COVID-19. Generated by immunoSEQ multiplex PCR, the TCRdb table keeps only in-frame clones and is missing some. The sample contains under 250,000 clones, 80% to 90% of which appear only once. Material: peripheral blood. The source of these receptors is a human donor in a cohort sampled during active COVID-19.

The CDR3 DNA sequence: TGCGCCAGCAGCTTTATGCAGATTGATGGCGAGCAGTACTTC. Its translation is CASSFMQIDGEQYF. The chain recombines TRBV5-1 with TRBJ2-7, with D unclear. V was shortened by 2 bases and J by 6 bases, with 15 bases between the two germline ends. CDR1 is SGHRS and CDR2 is YFSETQ in the germline V gene. This CDR3 has 14 residues.

This chain joins TRBV18 and TRBJ2-4; 9 bases are shared with TRBD1. V lost 3 bases and J lost 0; bases outside the gene matches: 18. The CDR3 covers 21 residues. The germline V gene has CDR1 KGHSH and CDR2 LQKENI. The CDR3 nucleotides are TGTGCCAGCTCACCTGGATTTCCCGGGACAGGGTACCGTGTAGCCAAAAACATTCAGTACTTC. Residues: CASSPGFPGTGYRVAKNIQYF.

The chain joins TRBV19 to TRBJ1-1; possible D gene TRBD1, 5 bases. CDR3 length: 15 amino acids. Trimming removed 4 bases from V and 3 bases from J, with 15 bases in between. The germline V gene has CDR1 LNHDA and CDR2 SQIVND (reference sequence). The CDR3 is CASSKETSGYTEAFF. CDR3 DNA: TGTGCCAGTAGTAAGGAGACCTCAGGGTACACTGAAGCTTTCTTT.

The rearrangement joins TRBV19 to TRBJ1-5, with D possibly being TRBD1 (6 bases). Germline CDR1 is LNHDA and CDR2 is SQIVND (reference sequence). Trimming pared 3 bases from V and 7 bases from J, leaving 19 bases between. This CDR3 has 16 amino acids. The CDR3 DNA is TGTGCCAGTAGTATTATAGTCCAGGGGCTCCGGCAGCCCCAGCATTTT. Translation gives CASSIIVQGLRQPQHF.

The chain joins TRBV6-5 to TRBJ2-5; TRBD1 matches 8 bases. This CDR3 has 15 amino acids. V shed 6 bases, J shed 1 base, and the junction held 7 bases outside the gene matches. CDR1 and CDR2 from the germline V gene are MNHEY and SVGAGI. CDR3 region: CASSPWTGIQETQYF. CDR3 nucleotides: TGTGCCAGCAGCCCCTGGACAGGGATCCAAGAGACCCAGTACTTC.

The rearrangement uses TRBV24-1 and TRBJ2-7, with 9 bases aligning to TRBD2. In germline, CDR1 is KGHDR, CDR2 SFDVKD. V lost 7 bases, J lost 9 bases, and 12 bases stayed unmatched. This CDR3 is 14 amino acids long. CDR3: CATSPGTSPRLQYF. The DNA for the CDR3 is TGTGCCACCAGCCCCGGGACTAGCCCTAGGTTGCAGTACTTC.

The chain uses TRBV30 and TRBJ1-4; D call uncertain. Trimming left V 3 bases short and J 5 bases short, with 13 bases between. CDR3 length: 14 amino acids. Germline CDR1 is GTSNPN and CDR2 is SVGIG (reference sequence). The CDR3 DNA follows: TGTGCCTGGAGCCTTGGCAGTATAAATGAAAAACTGTTTTTT. Translated, it gives CAWSLGSINEKLFF.

The chain couples TRBV10-1 to TRBJ2-7; D is undetermined. The CDR3 length is 13 residues. Germline V gene lookup returns CDR1 WNHNN and CDR2 SYGVQD (reference sequence). V dropped 0 bases and J dropped 9 bases, with 12 bases sitting between them. CDR3 protein: CASSESQAMRQYF. The CDR3 DNA reads TGCGCCAGCAGTGAGTCCCAGGCCATGAGGCAGTACTTC.

This chain links TRBV2 with TRBJ1-6; D is ambiguous. The CDR3 has 14 amino acids. Trimming removed 4 bases from V and 12 bases from J, with 16 bases in between. Germline assignment: CDR1 SNHLY and CDR2 FYNNEI. This chain's CDR3 is CASSGGSVRRPLHF. CDR3 in DNA: TGTGCCAGCAGTGGAGGGTCCGTCCGTCGACCCCTCCACTTT.

The J gene is TRBJ2-1, the V gene TRBV4-1; D is perhaps TRBD1 (6 bases). The CDR3 covers 15 residues. With 8 bases removed from V and 0 bases from J, the gap between germline ends came to 14 bases. Germline assignment: CDR1 MGHRA and CDR2 YSYEKL. CDR3: CASRTVSSSYNEQFF. The DNA for the CDR3 is TGCGCCAGCCGGACAGTTTCCAGCTCCTACAATGAGCAGTTCTTC.

The V call is TRBV27, the J call TRBJ2-1, with 9 positions matching TRBD2. This CDR3 has 16 amino acids. Germline CDR1 and CDR2: MNHEY and SMNVEV (reference sequence). V shed 7 bases and J 0 bases; nucleotides not matched to a gene: 7. CDR3 sequence reads: CASTPLTSGSYNEQFF. In DNA form, the CDR3 reads TGTGCCAGCACCCCTCTGACTAGCGGCTCCTACAATGAGCAGTTCTTC.

The J gene is TRBJ2-7, the V gene TRBV3-1 (or the pseudogene TRBV3-2), with TRBD2 matching 7 bases. V was pared by 4 bases and J by 4 bases, with 7 bases of the junction left unmatched. This CDR3 spans 14 amino acids. Germline-derived CDR1 and CDR2 are LGHDT and YNNKEL (reference sequence). The CDR3, as DNA: TGTGCCAGCAGCCCCCCCAGCGGGGCTTACGAGCAGTACTTC. Its protein is CASSPPSGAYEQYF.

The gene calls are TRBV19 and TRBJ2-7; weak D call: TRBD2 (6 bases). Germline-derived CDR1 and CDR2 are LNHDA and SQIVND (reference sequence). The CDR3 covers 16 residues. The V end was cut by 6 bases, the J end by 2 bases, with 20 bases between. CDR3 residues: CASSLLARVVAYEQYF. In DNA, the CDR3 is TGTGCCAGTAGCCTACTAGCCCGAGTCGTAGCCTACGAGCAGTACTTC. The variable domain in full, completed from reference TRBV19 and TRBJ2-7, reads DGGITQSPKYLFRKEGQNVTLSCEQNLNHDAMYWYRQDPGQGLRLIYYSQIVNDFQKGDIAEGYSVSREKKESFPLTVTSAQKNPTAFYLCASSLLARVVAYEQYFGPGTRLTVT.

The genes are TRBV28 and TRBJ1-2; D is possibly TRBD1 (6 bases). Per germline, CDR1 MDHEN and CDR2 SYDVKM. Trimming pared 8 bases from V and 8 bases from J, leaving 18 bases between. The CDR3 loop spans 13 amino acids. The CDR3 loop reads CASSAGGLRGYTF. The CDR3 DNA follows: TGTGCCAGCTCCGCCGGGGGGCTTCGAGGCTACACCTTC.

This clone was picked up one time. This chain uses TRBV7-2 with TRBJ1-1, with TRBD1 identical over 7 bases. Unmatched junction bases numbered 6, after V lost 7 bases and J lost 1 base. The CDR3 loop spans 14 amino acids. Germline V gives CDR1 SGHTA, CDR2 FQGNSA. DNA of the CDR3: TGTGCCAGCATCCTCGGGACAGCGAACACTGAAGCTTTCTTT. This encodes CASILGTANTEAFF.

This rearrangement joins TRBV7-9 to TRBJ1-3, with D hard to call. Trimming took 5 bases from V and 2 from J, leaving 16 bases between them. CDR3 length equals 16 residues. Germline V gene data show CDR1 as SEHNR and CDR2 as FQNEAQ (reference sequence). Written as DNA, the CDR3 is TGTGCCAGCAGCCCCCAGTCGGGATTTGCTGGAAACACCATATATTTT. Translated, it gives CASSPQSGFAGNTIYF.

The rearrangement joins TRBV5-1 to TRBJ1-2; D is ambiguous. Per the germline V gene, CDR1 is SGHRS and CDR2 is YFSETQ. V gave up 4 bases and J gave up 1 base, with 5 bases separating them. CDR3 size: 12 residues. This chain's CDR3 is CASSPINYGYTF. DNA of the CDR3: TGCGCCAGCAGCCCTATTAACTATGGCTACACCTTC.

The V and J genes are TRBV5-1 and TRBJ2-2; D may be TRBD2 (6 bases). The germline V gene encodes CDR1 SGHRS and CDR2 YFSETQ. V lost 2 bases to trimming and J lost 4 bases, with 12 bases between them. The length of the CDR3 is 15 residues. This CDR3 is CASSFRGSGTGELFF. The CDR3 DNA reads TGCGCCAGCAGCTTTCGGGGGAGTGGCACCGGGGAGCTGTTTTTT.

In the case of this clone: Germline is not matched at one junction end, which may reflect a read error. This chain connects TRBV7-9 to TRBJ2-1; 9 nucleotides agree with TRBD1. The CDR3 is 15 residues long. CDR1 and CDR2 from the germline V gene are SEHNR and FQNEAQ (reference sequence). In DNA form, the CDR3 reads TGTGCCGGCAGCCTCCGGGACAGGGAGCACGGTGAGCAGTTCTTC. This sequence encodes CAGSLRDREHGEQFF.

This rearrangement joins TRBV9 to TRBJ2-1, with 10 bases identical to TRBD1. V gave up 4 bases and J gave up 2 bases; unmatched junction bases: 6. CDR1 is SGDLS and CDR2 is YYNGEE in the germline V gene. The CDR3 totals 16 residues. The CDR3 DNA follows: TGTGCCAGCAGCAAAAGGACAGGGGGGGCCTACAATGAGCAGTTCTTC. Its translation: CASSKRTGGAYNEQFF.

This chain joins TRBV28 and TRBJ1-2, with D perhaps matching TRBD1 (6 bases). Trimming took off 7 bases at V and 4 bases at J, with 16 bases between the two ends. Germline V gene lookup returns CDR1 MDHEN and CDR2 SYDVKM. The CDR3 has 14 amino acids. CDR3 in DNA: TGTGCCAGCAAACAGGGAGGGGCTGGCTATGGCTACACCTTC. Its protein is CASKQGGAGYGYTF.

CDR3 sequence (DNA): TGTGCCAGCAGCGTCGACGTGGGGCGCGGTCAGCCCCAGCATTTT. Translated: CASSVDVGRGQPQHF. The V and J genes are TRBV2 and TRBJ1-5; possible D gene TRBD1, 5 bases. The V and J ends lost 6 bases and 6 bases respectively, with 18 bases between them. CDR3 length equals 15 residues. Germline values: CDR1 SNHLY, CDR2 FYNNEI.

The chain links TRBV27 to TRBJ2-7, with TRBD2 as a possible D gene (5 bases). Per germline, CDR1 MNHEY and CDR2 SMNVEV (reference sequence). V was clipped by 2 bases and J by 5 bases, with 16 bases between them. The CDR3 totals 15 residues. Here the CDR3 reads CASSLGQRVTHEQYF. CDR3 in DNA: TGTGCCAGCAGTTTAGGGCAGAGGGTAACCCACGAGCAGTACTTC.

This clone was seen ten or more times. The chain is built from TRBV7-6 and TRBJ2-6, with 7 bases lining up with TRBD1. Germline CDR1 is SGHVS and CDR2 is FNYEAQ. V shed 3 bases, J shed 15 bases, and the junction held 8 bases outside the gene matches. This CDR3 has 13 amino acids. CDR3 loop: CASSFRQGEGLTF. CDR3 nucleotides: TGTGCCAGCAGCTTTCGACAGGGCGAGGGCCTGACTTTC.

The chain combines TRBV4-1 with TRBJ2-7; 9 bases are a match to TRBD1. Unmatched junction bases numbered 4, after V lost 4 bases and J lost 3 bases. The germline gives CDR1 MGHRA, CDR2 YSYEKL. The CDR3 loop spans 14 amino acids. The CDR3 loop is CASSLRDRDYEQYF. In nucleotides, the CDR3 is TGCGCCAGCAGCCTCCGGGACAGGGACTACGAGCAGTACTTC.

CDR3 sequence: CASKTMTSSYNEQFF. CDR3 in DNA: TGCGCCAGCAAAACGATGACTAGCTCCTACAATGAGCAGTTCTTC. J is TRBJ2-1 and V is TRBV5-1, with D possibly being TRBD2 (6 bases). Per germline, CDR1 SGHRS and CDR2 YFSETQ. CDR3 length equals 15 residues. Between the trimmed V and J ends, which lost 6 bases and 0 bases, there was a span of 13 bases.

V usage is TRBV7-4 and J usage is TRBJ2-7; 9 nucleotides line up with TRBD2. Germline assignment: CDR1 SGHVT and CDR2 SQSDAQ. V gave up 0 bases and J gave up 2 bases; unmatched junction bases: 8. The CDR3 runs to 17 residues. For the CDR3, the DNA is TGTGCCAGCAGCTTAGCGGATGGGCGGGAGGGACCCTACGAGCAGTACTTC. As protein: CASSLADGREGPYEQYF.

The chain recombines TRBV19 with TRBJ2-7, with TRBD1 as a possible D gene (5 bases). The CDR3 sequence is 14 residues long. CDR1 and CDR2 (germline): LNHDA, SQIVND (reference sequence). Trimming stripped 4 bases from V and 2 bases from J, with 12 bases between. CDR3: CASSTQVPTYEQYF. The DNA of the CDR3 is TGTGCCAGTAGTACACAGGTCCCCACCTACGAGCAGTACTTC. The full variable domain, in which reference TRBV19 and TRBJ2-7 provide the parts outside the CDR3, is DGGITQSPKYLFRKEGQNVTLSCEQNLNHDAMYWYRQDPGQGLRLIYYSQIVNDFQKGDIAEGYSVSREKKESFPLTVTSAQKNPTAFYLCASSTQVPTYEQYFGPGTRLTVT.

The chain has TRBV6-5 and TRBJ1-2, with 7 positions matching TRBD1. J was trimmed by 5 bases and V by 0 bases; bases with no gene match: 3. CDR3 length equals 14 residues. Looked up from germline, CDR1 is MNHEY and CDR2 is SVGAGI. The CDR3 loop is CASSYSTGTYGYTF. CDR3 nucleotides: TGTGCCAGCAGTTACTCGACAGGGACATATGGCTACACCTTC.

This clone was observed a single time. The chain combines TRBV24-1 with TRBJ2-7; TRBD1 might be the D (5 bases). The V and J ends lost 3 bases and 0 bases respectively, with 11 bases between them. Germline V lookup: CDR1 KGHDR, CDR2 SFDVKD. The CDR3 totals 15 residues. The CDR3, as DNA: TGTGCCACCAGTGATCACAGGAAACCCTCCTACGAGCAGTACTTC. It specifies CATSDHRKPSYEQYF.

The V and J genes are TRBV10-3 and TRBJ2-5, with 10 bases aligning to TRBD1. In germline, CDR1 is ENHRY, CDR2 SYGVKD. With V trimmed by 10 bases and J by 5 bases, 4 bases remained unmatched. The CDR3 contains 12 residues. The CDR3 DNA follows: TGTGCCAGCGCGGGACAGGGGGAGACCCAGTACTTC. Protein: CASAGQGETQYF.

The chain carries TRBV2 and TRBJ1-2, with unresolved D. With 2 bases removed from V and 6 bases from J, the gap between germline ends came to 16 bases. The germline V gene encodes CDR1 SNHLY and CDR2 FYNNEI. The CDR3 consists of 15 residues. As DNA, the CDR3 is TGTGCCAGCAGTGAATCCTTAGGAGGGAGCCATGGCTACACCTTC. Its protein product is CASSESLGGSHGYTF.